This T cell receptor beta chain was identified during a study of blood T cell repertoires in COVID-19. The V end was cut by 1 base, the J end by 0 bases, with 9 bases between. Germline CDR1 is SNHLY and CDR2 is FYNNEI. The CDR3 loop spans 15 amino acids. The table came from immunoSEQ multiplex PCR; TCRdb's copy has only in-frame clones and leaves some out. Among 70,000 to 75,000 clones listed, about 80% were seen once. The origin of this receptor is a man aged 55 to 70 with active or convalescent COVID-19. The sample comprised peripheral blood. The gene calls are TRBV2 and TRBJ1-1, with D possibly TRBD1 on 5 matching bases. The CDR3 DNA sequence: TGTGCCAGCAGTGAAGGACAGACCATGAACACTGAAGCTTTCTTT. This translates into CASSEGQTMNTEAFF. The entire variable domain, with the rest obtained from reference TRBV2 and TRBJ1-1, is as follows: EPEVTQTPSHQVTQMGQEVILRCVPISNHLYFYWYRQILGQKVEFLVSFYNNEISEKSEIFDDQFSVERPDGSNFTLKIRSTKLEDSAMYFCASSEGQTMNTEAFFGQGTRLTVV.